Shown below are 10 T cell receptor beta chains from a single sample sequenced in a study of response to subunit inactivated influenza vaccine. Using its own MiXCR run on the RT-PCR reads, TCRdb lists one record per CDR3 protein. This table holds roughly 670,000 distinct CDR3 sequences, 12% to 15% found once. The sequencing here drew on PBMCs from blood, taken roughly 15 days before vaccination. The receptors stem from a man in his fifties or sixties who received an inactivated influenza vaccine.

This rearrangement joins TRBV4-3 to TRBJ2-1; the D gene is possibly TRBD2 (6 bases). The germline V and J ends were trimmed by 1 base and 9 bases, with 16 bases remaining between them. This CDR3 is built from 15 residues. Per the germline V gene, CDR1 is LGHNA and CDR2 is YSLEER. The CDR3 loop reads CASSQVLTSFTEQFF. In nucleotides, the CDR3 is TGCGCCAGCAGCCAAGTCCTAACTAGCTTCACTGAGCAGTTCTTC.

The CDR3 is CASRTGTSVQQYF. CDR3 sequence (DNA): TGTGCCAGCCGAACCGGGACTAGTGTGCAGCAGTACTTC. The rearrangement links TRBV27 to TRBJ2-7, with TRBD2 matching 8 bases. Germline CDR1 and CDR2: MNHEY and SMNVEV (reference sequence). V dropped 8 bases and J dropped 8; count of bases not matched to a gene: 11. There are 13 residues in the CDR3.

This clonotype was detected only a few times. The V gene is TRBV5-1, the J gene TRBJ1-6, with TRBD1 matching 7 bases. Germline V gene sequence: CDR1 SGHRS, CDR2 YFSETQ. V lost 4 bases and J lost 7; bases outside the gene matches: 8. This CDR3 spans 15 amino acids. This CDR3 is CASSDDRDLNSPLHF. CDR3 coding DNA: TGCGCCAGCAGCGATGACAGGGACTTGAATTCACCCCTCCACTTT.

The V call is TRBV20-1, the J call TRBJ1-1; D perhaps matches TRBD1 (5 bases). Germline CDR1 reads DFQATT; CDR2 reads SNEGSKA (reference sequence). The CDR3 has 12 amino acids. The CDR3 spells CSGGQWNTEAFF. DNA for the CDR3: TGCTCAGGAGGACAATGGAACACTGAAGCTTTCTTT.

This clonotype was found once. CDR3 region: CASSQVGGWKTQYF. CDR3 DNA: TGCGCCAGCAGCCAAGTAGGAGGTTGGAAGACCCAGTACTTC. V usage is TRBV4-1 and J usage is TRBJ2-5, with a weak D call TRBD2 (5 bases). The V end was cut by 1 base, the J end by 6 bases, with 12 bases between. The CDR3 runs to 14 residues. In germline, CDR1 is MGHRA, CDR2 YSYEKL.

This chain connects TRBV20-1 to TRBJ2-1, with TRBD2 identical over 7 bases. Germline-derived CDR1 and CDR2 are DFQATT and SNEGSKA (reference sequence). This CDR3 is 14 amino acids long. The J segment lost 7 bases and the V segment lost 4 bases, leaving 10 bases of the junction unmatched. The CDR3 reads CSANGGGVRNEQFF. In DNA form, the CDR3 reads TGCAGTGCTAATGGCGGGGGAGTCCGGAATGAGCAGTTCTTC.

V usage is TRBV7-9 and J usage is TRBJ2-7; no clear D. Between the trimmed V and J ends, which lost 3 bases and 5 bases, there was a span of 11 bases. Germline CDR1 and CDR2: SEHNR and FQNEAQ (reference sequence). This CDR3 has 13 amino acids. CDR3 nucleotide sequence: TGTGCCAGCAGCTTGTTTGATCCTAACGAGCAGTACTTC. Its translation is CASSLFDPNEQYF.

The chain has TRBV10-3 and TRBJ2-7, with TRBD1 identical over 8 bases. V was clipped by 8 bases and J by 2 bases; unmatched bases: 5. From germline, CDR1 is ENHRY and CDR2 SYGVKD. The CDR3 is made up of 13 amino acids. This CDR3 reads CAIRTGSAYEQYF. The CDR3 DNA reads as TGTGCCATCCGGACAGGGAGTGCCTACGAGCAGTACTTC.

A few counts support this clonotype. This chain connects TRBV7-2 to TRBJ2-5, with 7 positions matching TRBD2. The V gene's germline CDR1 is SGHTA and CDR2 FQGNSA. J gave up 2 bases and V 5 bases, and 8 bases lay outside the gene matches. The CDR3 is made up of 15 amino acids. The CDR3 DNA reads as TGTGCCAGCAGCCTCGGTGGGGGGGATCAAGAGACCCAGTACTTC. Its translation: CASSLGGGDQETQYF.

A few counts support this clonotype. CDR3 residues: CSATRKLEQGSNQPQHF. In DNA, the CDR3 is TGCAGCGCAACACGGAAACTCGAACAGGGGTCGAACCAGCCCCAGCATTTT. The chain employs TRBV29-1 and TRBJ1-5, with 7 bases identical to TRBD1. J lost 7 bases, V lost 7 bases, and 22 bases had no gene match. In germline, CDR1 is SQVTM, CDR2 ANQGSEA. The CDR3 spans 17 residues.